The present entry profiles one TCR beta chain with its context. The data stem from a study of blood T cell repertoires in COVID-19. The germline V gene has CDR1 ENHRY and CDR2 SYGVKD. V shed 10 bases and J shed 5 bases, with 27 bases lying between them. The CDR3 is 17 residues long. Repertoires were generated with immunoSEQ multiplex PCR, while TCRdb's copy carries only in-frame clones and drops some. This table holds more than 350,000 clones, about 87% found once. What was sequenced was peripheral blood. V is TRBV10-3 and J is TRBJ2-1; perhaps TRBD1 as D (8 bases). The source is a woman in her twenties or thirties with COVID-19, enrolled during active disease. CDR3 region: CATGGMGSGIGDNEQFF. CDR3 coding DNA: TGTGCCACAGGGGGCATGGGAAGCGGGATAGGGGACAATGAGCAGTTCTTC.